These T cell receptor beta chains were read from a single sample in a study of T-cell reconstitution after alpha-beta-depleted transplantation in children. From the PCR reads, TCRdb called clonotypes with MiXCR, one entry per CDR3 protein. The data show 440,000 or so distinct CDR3 sequences, about 45% seen once. The sequencing here drew on PBMCs, taken before TCRalphabeta/CD19-depleted stem cell transplant. These receptors were collected from a girl aged 2 to 10 with aplastic anemia, due to receive a stem cell transplant. Each CDR3 is given with its conserved first and last residue. Clone size, where shown, is once, few, many, or a class for clones that have expanded.

CASSYPFESPLHF | TRBJ1-6 | TRBV6-6 | few
CSARGSGTGRNTIYF | TRBJ1-3 | TRBV20-1 | -
CASSKPGRGAGEPLRETQYF | TRBJ2-5 | TRBV21-1 | -
CASTTSRLAGNEQFF | TRBJ2-1 | TRBV6-1 | many
CASSPPAGRGNYEQYF | TRBJ2-7 | TRBV7-9 | once
CASSPPLSYGYTF | TRBJ1-2 | TRBV6-6 | few
CASSRLVSTEAFF | TRBJ1-1 | TRBV18 | -
CSVAVGGSSNIQYF | TRBJ2-4 | TRBV29-1 | -
CASSLGPSQETQYF | TRBJ2-5 | TRBV5-1 | -
CASSSRQGANYEQYF | TRBJ2-7 | TRBV5-1 | -
CASSPKKGQGAYEQYF | TRBJ2-7 | TRBV12-3/TRBV12-4 | many
CASSLAGGYYNEQFF | TRBJ2-1 | TRBV7-2 | many
CASRGFQETQYF | TRBJ2-5 | TRBV18 | -
CAISGQEGIGNTIYF | TRBJ1-3 | TRBV10-3 | -
CASSLGVGGSFGETQYF | TRBJ2-5 | TRBV5-1 | -
CASSYSSLREQFF | TRBJ2-1 | TRBV6-2/TRBV6-3 | once
CASSSGLAGGSDTQYF | TRBJ2-3 | TRBV7-2 | few
CASSMGGRDRTQYF | TRBJ2-5 | TRBV6-1 | few
CSVDLGPGLSTDTQYF | TRBJ2-3 | TRBV29-1 | -
CASSHPRSGVYHYEQYF | TRBJ2-7 | TRBV6-1 | -
CASSTTGTDYGYTF | TRBJ1-2 | TRBV28 | few
CSARFQGDTELFF | TRBJ2-2 | TRBV20-1 | -
CSARRGRTGSSYNEQFF | TRBJ2-1 | TRBV20-1 | -
CATGRADNEQFF | TRBJ2-1 | TRBV6-5 | once
CSARDPGVGGNTIYF | TRBJ1-3 | TRBV20-1 | many
CASSLDGRTSTDTQYF | TRBJ2-3 | TRBV11-2 | few
CASSKSSYNEQFF | TRBJ2-1 | TRBV27 | many
CASSYSNHGANEKLFF | TRBJ1-4 | TRBV6-5 | few
CSAPTSGMAGELFF | TRBJ2-2 | TRBV20-1 | few
CAISPSPSGSYEQYF | TRBJ2-7 | TRBV10-3 | -
CASSLRLMGGQGRYEQYF | TRBJ2-7 | TRBV12-3/TRBV12-4 | many
CASSTQDRSYGYTF | TRBJ1-2 | TRBV7-2 | few
CASSLLVADTQYF | TRBJ2-3 | TRBV5-5 | few
CAISARQEKTQYF | TRBJ2-3 | TRBV10-3 | few
CASSPQADGLYTDTQYF | TRBJ2-3 | TRBV18 | -
CSARVASGMVLETQYF | TRBJ2-5 | TRBV29-1 | once
CATSRDGATGELFF | TRBJ2-2 | TRBV15 | -
CSARGLAGGQETQYF | TRBJ2-5 | TRBV20-1 | many
CSAFLNTEAFF | TRBJ1-1 | TRBV20-1 | -
CSAPQGRLAGGYLYEQYF | TRBJ2-7 | TRBV20-1 | many
CASSFWTSGSFYNEQFF | TRBJ2-1 | TRBV28 | -
CASSPTGGEETQYF | TRBJ2-5 | TRBV12-3/TRBV12-4 | many
CASSLSSDRGGQPQHF | TRBJ1-5 | TRBV7-9 | many
CASFVKGASTEAFF | TRBJ1-1 | TRBV6-1 | -
CSARGQHTEAFF | TRBJ1-1 | TRBV20-1 | many
CASSLQRDRETQYF | TRBJ2-5 | TRBV28 | once
CAISESRGGVSYNEQFF | TRBJ2-1 | TRBV10-3 | -
CSARDFTSTYEQYF | TRBJ2-7 | TRBV20-1 | -
CAWSPTGLGETQYF | TRBJ2-5 | TRBV30 | -
CASSQDRAVGTQYF | TRBJ2-5 | TRBV14 | -
CASSNTGFRDRGEEQYF | TRBJ2-7 | TRBV21-1 | -
CASSLSGNTVAFF | TRBJ1-1 | TRBV5-1 | -
CASSLGRHTQYF | TRBJ2-3 | TRBV7-2 | -